This T cell receptor beta chain emerged from a study of preoperative IRX-2 immunotherapy in early breast cancer. V shed 0 bases and J shed 4 bases, with 22 bases lying between them. CDR1 and CDR2 (germline): SGHRS, YFSETQ. This CDR3 is 18 amino acids long. TCRdb's table, derived via immunoSEQ multiplex PCR, lists solely in-frame clones and lacks some. The data hold 4,500 to 5,500 clones, with almost 75% observed a single time. Treatment noted: preoperative locoregional IRX-2 cytokine immunotherapy. Patients received preoperative, locoregional IRX-2 cytokine immunotherapy in a phase Ib study. V gene TRBV5-1 combines with J gene TRBJ2-5; the D gene is possibly TRBD2 (7 bases). The receptor comes from a human donor with breast cancer. This specimen consisted of tumor tissue, obtained before IRX-2 immunotherapy. CDR3 bases: TGCGCCAGCAGCTTGGAGACCACCGGGGGGCTCGGTGGAGAGACCCAGTACTTC. Amino acid sequence: CASSLETTGGLGGETQYF.